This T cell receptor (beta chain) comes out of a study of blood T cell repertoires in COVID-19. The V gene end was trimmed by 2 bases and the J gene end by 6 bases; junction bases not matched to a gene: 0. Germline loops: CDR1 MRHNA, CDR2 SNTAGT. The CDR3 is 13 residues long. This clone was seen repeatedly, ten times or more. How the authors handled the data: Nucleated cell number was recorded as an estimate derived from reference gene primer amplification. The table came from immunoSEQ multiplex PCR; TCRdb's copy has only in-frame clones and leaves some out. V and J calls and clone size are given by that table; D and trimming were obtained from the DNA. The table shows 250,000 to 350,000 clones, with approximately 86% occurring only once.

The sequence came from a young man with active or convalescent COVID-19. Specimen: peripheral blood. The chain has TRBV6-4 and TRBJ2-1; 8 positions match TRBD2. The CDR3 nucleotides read TGTGCCAGCAGTGACGGGACTAGCAATGAGCAGTTCTTC. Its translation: CASSDGTSNEQFF.